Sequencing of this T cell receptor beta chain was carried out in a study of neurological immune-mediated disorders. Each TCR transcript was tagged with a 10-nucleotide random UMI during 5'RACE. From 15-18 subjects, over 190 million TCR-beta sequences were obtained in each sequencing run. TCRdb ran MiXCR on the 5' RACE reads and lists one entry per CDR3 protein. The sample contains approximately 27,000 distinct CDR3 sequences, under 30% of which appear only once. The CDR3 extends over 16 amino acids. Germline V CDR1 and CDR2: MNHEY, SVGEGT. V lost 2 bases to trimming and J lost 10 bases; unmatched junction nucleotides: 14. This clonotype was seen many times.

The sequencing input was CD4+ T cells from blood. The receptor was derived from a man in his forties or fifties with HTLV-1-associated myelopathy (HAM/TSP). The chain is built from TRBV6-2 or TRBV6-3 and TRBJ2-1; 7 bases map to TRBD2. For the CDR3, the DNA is TGTGCCAGCAGTTACCCCCTCTCGACTAGCCACCGAGAGCAGTTCTTC. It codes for CASSYPLSTSHREQFF.